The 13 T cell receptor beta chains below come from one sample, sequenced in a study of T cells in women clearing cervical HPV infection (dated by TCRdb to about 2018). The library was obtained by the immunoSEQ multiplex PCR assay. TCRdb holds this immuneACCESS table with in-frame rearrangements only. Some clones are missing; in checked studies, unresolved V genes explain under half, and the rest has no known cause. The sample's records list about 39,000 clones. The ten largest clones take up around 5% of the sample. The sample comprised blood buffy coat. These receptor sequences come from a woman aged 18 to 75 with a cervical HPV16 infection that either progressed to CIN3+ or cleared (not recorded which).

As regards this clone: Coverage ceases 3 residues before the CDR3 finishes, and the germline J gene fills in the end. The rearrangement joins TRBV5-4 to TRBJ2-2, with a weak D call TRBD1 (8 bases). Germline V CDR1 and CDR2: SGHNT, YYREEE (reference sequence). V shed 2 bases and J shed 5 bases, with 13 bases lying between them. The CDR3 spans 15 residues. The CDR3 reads CASSFTGGGTGELFF. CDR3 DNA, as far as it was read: TGTGCCAGCAGCTTCACAGGGGGGGGAACCGGGGAG.

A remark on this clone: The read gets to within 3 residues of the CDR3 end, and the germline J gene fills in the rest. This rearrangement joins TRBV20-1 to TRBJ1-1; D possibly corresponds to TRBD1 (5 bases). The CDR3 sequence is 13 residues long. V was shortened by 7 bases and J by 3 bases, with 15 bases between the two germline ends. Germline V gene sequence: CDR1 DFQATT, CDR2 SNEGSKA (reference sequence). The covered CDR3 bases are TGCAGTGTTCGAAGGGGAATGGACACTGAA. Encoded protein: CSVRRGMDTE. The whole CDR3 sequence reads CSVRRGMDTEAFF.

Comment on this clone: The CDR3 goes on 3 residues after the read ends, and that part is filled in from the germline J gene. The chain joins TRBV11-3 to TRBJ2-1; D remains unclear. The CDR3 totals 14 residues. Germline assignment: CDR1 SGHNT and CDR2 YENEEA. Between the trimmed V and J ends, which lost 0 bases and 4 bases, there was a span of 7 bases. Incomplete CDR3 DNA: TGTGCCAGCAGCTTAGACCAGATGTACAATGAG. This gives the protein CASSLDQMYNE. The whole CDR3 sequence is CASSLDQMYNEQFF.

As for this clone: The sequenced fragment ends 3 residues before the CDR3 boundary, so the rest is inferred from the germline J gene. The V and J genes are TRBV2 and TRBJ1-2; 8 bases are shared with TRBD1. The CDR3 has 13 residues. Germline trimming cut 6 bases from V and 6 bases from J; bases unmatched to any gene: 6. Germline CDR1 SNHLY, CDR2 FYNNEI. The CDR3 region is CASRPDRADGYTF. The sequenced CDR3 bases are TGTGCCAGCAGGCCGGACAGGGCCGATGGC.

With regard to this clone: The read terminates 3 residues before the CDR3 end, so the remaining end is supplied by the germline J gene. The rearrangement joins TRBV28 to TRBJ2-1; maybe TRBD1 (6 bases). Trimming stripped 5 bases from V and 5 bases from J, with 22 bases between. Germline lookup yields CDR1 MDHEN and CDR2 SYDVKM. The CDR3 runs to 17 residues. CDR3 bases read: TGTGCCAGCAGTGAAACCTTCCCCTCGGACAGAAACAATGAG. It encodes CASSETFPSDRNNE. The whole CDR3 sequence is CASSETFPSDRNNEQFF.

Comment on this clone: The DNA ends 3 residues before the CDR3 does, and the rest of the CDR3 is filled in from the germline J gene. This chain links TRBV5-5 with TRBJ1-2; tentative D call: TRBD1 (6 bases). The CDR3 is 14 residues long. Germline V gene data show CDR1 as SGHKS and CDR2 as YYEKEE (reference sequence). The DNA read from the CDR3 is TGTGCCAGCAGCCATGGTGGGGGCACTGGGGGC. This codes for CASSHGGGTGG. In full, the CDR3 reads CASSHGGGTGGYTF.

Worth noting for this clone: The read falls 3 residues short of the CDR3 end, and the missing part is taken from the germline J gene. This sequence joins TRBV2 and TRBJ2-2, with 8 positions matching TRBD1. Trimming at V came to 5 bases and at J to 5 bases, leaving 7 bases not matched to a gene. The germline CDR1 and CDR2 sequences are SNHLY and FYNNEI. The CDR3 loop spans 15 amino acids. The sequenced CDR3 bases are TGTGCCAGCAGTACCCGGACAGGGTTTACCGGGGAG. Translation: CASSTRTGFTGE. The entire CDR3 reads CASSTRTGFTGELFF.

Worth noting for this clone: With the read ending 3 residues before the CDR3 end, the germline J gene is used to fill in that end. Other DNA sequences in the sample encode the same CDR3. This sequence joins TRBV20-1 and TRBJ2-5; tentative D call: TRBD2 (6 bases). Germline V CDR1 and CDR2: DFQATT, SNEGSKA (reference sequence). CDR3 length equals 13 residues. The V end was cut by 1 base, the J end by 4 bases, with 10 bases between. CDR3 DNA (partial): TGCAGTGCTAGAGTAGCGGCGGGAGAGACC. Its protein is CSARVAAGET. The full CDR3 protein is CSARVAAGETQYF.

The CDR3 DNA, read in part, is TGCGCCAGCAGCTTGGATAGGGGTGAGCATGGC. Protein product: CASSLDRGEHG. The whole CDR3 sequence is CASSLDRGEHGYTF. J is TRBJ1-2 and V is TRBV5-1, with D possibly matching TRBD1 (5 bases). The CDR3 extends 3 residues past the end of the read, so its final part is completed from the germline J gene. The CDR3 has 14 residues. Germline assignment: CDR1 SGHRS and CDR2 YFSETQ. The V and J ends lost 0 bases and 6 bases respectively, with 12 bases between them.

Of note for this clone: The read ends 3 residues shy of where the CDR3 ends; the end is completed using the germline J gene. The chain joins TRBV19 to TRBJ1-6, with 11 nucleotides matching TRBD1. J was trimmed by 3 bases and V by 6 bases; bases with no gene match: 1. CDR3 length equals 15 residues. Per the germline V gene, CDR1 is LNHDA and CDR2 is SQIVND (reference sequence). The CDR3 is CASRGTGGYNSPLHF. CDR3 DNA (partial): TGTGCCAGTAGGGGGACAGGGGGCTATAATTCACCC.

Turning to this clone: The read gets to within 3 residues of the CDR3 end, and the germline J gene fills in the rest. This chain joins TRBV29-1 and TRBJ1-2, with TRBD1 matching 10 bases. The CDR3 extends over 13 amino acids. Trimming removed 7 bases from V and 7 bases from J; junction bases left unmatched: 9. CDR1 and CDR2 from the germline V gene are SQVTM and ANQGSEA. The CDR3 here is CSATGTGVPGYTF. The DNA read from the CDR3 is TGCAGCGCTACCGGGACAGGGGTACCTGGC.

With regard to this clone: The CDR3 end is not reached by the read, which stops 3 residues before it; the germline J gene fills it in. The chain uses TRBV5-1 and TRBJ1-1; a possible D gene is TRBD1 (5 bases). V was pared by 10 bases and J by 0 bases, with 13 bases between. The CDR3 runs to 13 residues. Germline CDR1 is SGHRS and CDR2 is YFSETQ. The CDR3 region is CAGKQDLNTEAFF. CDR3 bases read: TGCGCCGGGAAACAGGATCTGAACACTGAA.

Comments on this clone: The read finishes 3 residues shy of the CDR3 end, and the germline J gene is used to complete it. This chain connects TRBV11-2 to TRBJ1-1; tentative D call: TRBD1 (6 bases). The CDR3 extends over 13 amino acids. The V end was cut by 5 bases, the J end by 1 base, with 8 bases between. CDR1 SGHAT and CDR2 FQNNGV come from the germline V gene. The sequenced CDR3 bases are TGTGCCAGCAGCAAACAGGGGAACACTGAA. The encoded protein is CASSKQGNTE. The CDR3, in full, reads CASSKQGNTEAFF.